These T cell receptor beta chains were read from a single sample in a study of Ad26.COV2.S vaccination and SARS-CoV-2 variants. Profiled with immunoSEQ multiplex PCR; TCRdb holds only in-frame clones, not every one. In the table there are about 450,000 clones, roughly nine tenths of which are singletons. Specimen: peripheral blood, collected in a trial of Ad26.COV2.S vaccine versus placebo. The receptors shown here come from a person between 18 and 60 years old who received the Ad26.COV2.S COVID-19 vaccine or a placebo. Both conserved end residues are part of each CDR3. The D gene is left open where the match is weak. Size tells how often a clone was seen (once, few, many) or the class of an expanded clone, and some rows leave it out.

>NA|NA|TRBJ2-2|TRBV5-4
CASTQSPATGELFF
TGTGCCAGCACCCAATCCCCAGCCACCGGGGAGCTGTTTTTT
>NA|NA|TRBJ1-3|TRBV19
CASSEGGFSGNTIYF
TGTGCCAGTAGCGAGGGGGGATTCTCTGGAAACACCATATATTTT
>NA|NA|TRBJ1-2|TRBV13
CASSRDSFYGYTF
TGTGCCAGCAGCCGTGACAGCTTCTATGGCTACACCTTC
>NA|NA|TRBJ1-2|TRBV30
CAWATGTEIYGYTF
TGTGCCTGGGCCACCGGGACGGAGATCTATGGCTACACCTTC
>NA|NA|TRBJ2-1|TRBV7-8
CASSSWEFQGAYNEQFF
TGTGCCAGCAGCAGTTGGGAATTCCAGGGAGCCTACAATGAGCAGTTCTTC
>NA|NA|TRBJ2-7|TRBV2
CASSVVAEQYF
TGTGCCAGCAGTGTTGTGGCCGAGCAGTACTTC
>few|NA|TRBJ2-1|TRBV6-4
CASSAQASDYNEQFF
TGTGCCAGCAGTGCACAGGCTAGCGACTACAATGAGCAGTTCTTC
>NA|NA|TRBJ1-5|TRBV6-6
CASSYSIGLGQPQHF
TGTGCCAGCAGTTACTCGATAGGTTTAGGACAGCCCCAGCATTTT
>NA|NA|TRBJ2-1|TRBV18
CASSPRTPYNEQFF
TGTGCCAGCTCACCAAGGACACCCTACAATGAGCAGTTCTTC
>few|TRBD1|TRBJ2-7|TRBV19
CASSIGYRGYEQYF
TGTGCCAGTAGTATAGGGTACAGGGGATACGAGCAGTACTTC
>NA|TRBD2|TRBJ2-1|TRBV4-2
CASSLVQGLASNEQFF
TGTGCCAGCAGCCTAGTACAGGGACTAGCGTCCAATGAGCAGTTCTTC
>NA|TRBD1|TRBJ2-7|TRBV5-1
CASRSATGGREQYF
TGCGCCAGCAGGAGTGCGACAGGGGGCAGGGAGCAGTACTTC
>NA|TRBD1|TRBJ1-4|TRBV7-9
CASSLGGQREKLFF
TGTGCCAGCAGCTTAGGGGGACAGCGAGAAAAACTGTTTTTT
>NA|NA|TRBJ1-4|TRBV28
CASTYRAPTNEKLFF
TGTGCCAGCACGTACAGGGCGCCAACTAATGAAAAACTGTTTTTT
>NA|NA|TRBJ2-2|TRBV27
CASAFGLTGELFF
TGTGCCAGCGCTTTTGGGCTCACCGGGGAGCTGTTTTTT
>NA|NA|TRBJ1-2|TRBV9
CASSALTGKRYGYTF
TGTGCCAGCAGTGCTCTTACAGGGAAACGATATGGCTACACCTTC
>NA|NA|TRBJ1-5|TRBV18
CASSPVDSNQPQHF
TGTGCCAGCTCACCAGTGGATAGCAATCAGCCCCAGCATTTT
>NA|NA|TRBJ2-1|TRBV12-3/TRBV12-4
CASSYSYNEQFF
TGTGCCAGCTCCTACAGCTACAATGAGCAGTTCTTC
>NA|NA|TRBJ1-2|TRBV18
CASSPPSGTGYTF
TGTGCCAGCTCACCACCGTCAGGGACCGGCTACACCTTC
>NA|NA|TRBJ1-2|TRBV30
CAWSLDQTGLYGYTF
TGTGCCTGGAGTCTCGACCAGACAGGTTTATATGGCTACACCTTC
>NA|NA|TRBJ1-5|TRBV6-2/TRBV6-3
CASSSPVRGWIGNQPQHF
TGTGCCAGCAGTTCCCCCGTCCGGGGCTGGATTGGCAATCAGCCCCAGCATTTT
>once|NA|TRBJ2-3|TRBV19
CASSFQLPPRLDTQYF
TGTGCCAGTAGTTTCCAACTCCCACCAAGGTTGGATACGCAGTATTTT
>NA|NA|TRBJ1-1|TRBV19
CATLGRGSRTEAFF
TGTGCCACCCTCGGGCGAGGGTCTCGGACTGAAGCTTTCTTT
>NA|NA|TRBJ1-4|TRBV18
CASSAVYRVSGEKLFF
TGTGCCAGCTCCGCCGTATATAGGGTTTCGGGAGAAAAACTGTTTTTT
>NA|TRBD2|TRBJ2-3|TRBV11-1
CASSPWTSGTTDTQYF
TGTGCCAGCAGCCCCTGGACTAGCGGGACCACAGATACGCAGTATTTT
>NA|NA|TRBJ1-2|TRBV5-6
CASSSWFQGHGYTF
TGTGCCAGCAGCTCGTGGTTCCAGGGACATGGCTACACCTTC
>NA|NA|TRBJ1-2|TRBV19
CASSIDALYGYTF
TGTGCCAGTAGTATAGACGCGTTATATGGCTACACCTTC
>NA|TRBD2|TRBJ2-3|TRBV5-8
CASSLGLAGTDTQYF
TGTGCCAGCAGCTTAGGACTAGCGGGCACAGATACGCAGTATTTT
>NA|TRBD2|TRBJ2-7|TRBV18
CASSPIAGGAYEQYF
TGTGCCAGCTCGCCCATAGCGGGAGGAGCCTACGAGCAGTACTTC
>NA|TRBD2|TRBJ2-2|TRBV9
CASSMGLAGATGELFF
TGTGCCAGCAGCATGGGACTAGCGGGAGCAACCGGGGAGCTGTTTTTT
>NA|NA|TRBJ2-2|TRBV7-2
CASSGTGELFF
TGTGCCAGCAGCGGGACCGGGGAGCTGTTTTTT